This TCR beta chain was documented in a study of blood T cells in healthy people across ages. It was with a sample-barcoded 5' primer and a J-beta primer mix that a second PCR of roughly 6 to 11 cycles was run. TCRdb independently ran MiXCR on the 5' RACE reads; one entry per CDR3 protein. The sample lists approximately 800,000 distinct CDR3 sequences; around 50% were seen once. V dropped 1 base and J dropped 6 bases, with 10 bases sitting between them. This CDR3 has 13 residues. What was sequenced was blood. This rearrangement joins TRBV12-3 or TRBV12-4 to TRBJ2-7; no firm D call. This TCR derives from an elderly man in good health. The CDR3 region is CASSLGFPFEQYF. Here the CDR3 DNA reads TGTGCCAGCAGTTTAGGCTTTCCCTTCGAGCAGTACTTC.